This passage covers 5 T cell receptor beta chains from one sample sequenced in a study of metastatic and nonmetastatic thyroid tumors. TCRdb re-clonotyped the PCR reads through MiXCR. The repertoire holds around 28,000 clones, with 16% as singletons. Patients had received no treatment of any kind before thyroid surgery. Sequencing was performed on blood. Receptors originate from a female donor with papillary thyroid cancer or a benign thyroid nodule (not recorded which). Some clones in this sample may be carry-over from other donors' samples.

Many counts were recorded for this clone. This chain uses TRBV24-1 with TRBJ2-1, with 9 nucleotides matching TRBD1. Germline V gene sequence: CDR1 KGHDR, CDR2 SFDVKD. The ends lost 6 bases at V and 0 bases at J; junction bases unmatched: 20. The CDR3 is 21 residues long. Here the CDR3 reads CATSSTGQGVRRLGSYNEQFF. CDR3 sequence (DNA): TGTGCCACCAGTTCTACGGGACAGGGCGTTAGACGTCTCGGCTCCTACAATGAGCAGTTCTTC.

This clone was picked up many times. The chain employs TRBV7-2 and TRBJ2-1, with D perhaps matching TRBD2 (6 bases). This CDR3 spans 14 amino acids. The V gene's germline CDR1 is SGHTA and CDR2 FQGNSA. Trimming shortened V by 5 bases and J by 4 bases, and 12 bases separated the two germline ends. The CDR3 DNA sequence: TGTGCCAGCAGCGGTTACGGGGGATACAATGAGCAGTTCTTC. Protein sequence: CASSGYGGYNEQFF.

Of note for this clone: A much larger clone sits a single nucleotide away, making a read error possible. The rearrangement uses TRBV27 and TRBJ2-7; the D gene is possibly TRBD2 (6 bases). Germline CDR1 is MNHEY and CDR2 is SMNVEV (reference sequence). This CDR3 contains 11 residues. The CDR3 DNA sequence: TGTACCAGCAGTTCGGAGGGTCGGCAGTACTTC. Encoded protein: CTSSSEGRQYF.

This clone was observed at least ten times. The chain couples TRBV19 to TRBJ1-5, with no clear D. The germline V and J ends were trimmed by 4 bases and 2 bases, with 12 bases remaining between them. In germline, CDR1 is LNHDA, CDR2 SQIVND (reference sequence). This CDR3 spans 15 amino acids. The CDR3 region has the DNA TGTGCCAGTAGTACCCAGTTTGGGGGCAATCAGCCCCAGCATTTT. As protein: CASSTQFGGNQPQHF.

This clone was seen many times. This chain connects TRBV5-5 to TRBJ2-1; maybe TRBD1 (6 bases). This CDR3 comprises 14 residues. CDR1 and CDR2 (germline): SGHKS, YYEKEE (reference sequence). Trimming removed 4 bases from V and 6 bases from J, with 14 bases in between. The CDR3 DNA reads as TGTGCCAGCAGCATTTTAGGGGGATCCAATGAGCAGTTCTTC. Protein: CASSILGGSNEQFF.